Below, 19 T cell receptor beta chains from the same sample are listed, as sequenced in a study of T cell responses to AZD1222 COVID-19 vaccine. TCRdb's copy holds only in-frame clones and misses some; the assay was immunoSEQ multiplex PCR. The sample contains about 92,000 clones, 85% to 90% of which appear only once. The material sequenced was peripheral blood, taken on day 0 of AZD1222 vaccination. The receptors shown here come from an adult in good health.

The chain links TRBV5-1 to TRBJ2-5; D remains unclear. Germline V gives CDR1 SGHRS, CDR2 YFSETQ. The V end was cut by 0 bases, the J end by 2 bases, with 14 bases between. The CDR3 has 16 residues. Here the CDR3 reads CASSLGLGLLQETQYF. DNA for the CDR3: TGCGCCAGCAGCTTGGGTCTCGGCCTCCTACAAGAGACCCAGTACTTC.

The chain links TRBV19 to TRBJ2-7, with D unresolved. The length of the CDR3 is 13 residues. Germline V gene data show CDR1 as LNHDA and CDR2 as SQIVND (reference sequence). Trimming took 4 bases from V and 0 from J, leaving 7 bases between them. CDR3 sequence reads: CASSTQSSYEQYF. In nucleotides, the CDR3 is TGTGCCAGTAGTACCCAGAGCTCCTACGAGCAGTACTTC.

The genes are TRBV7-2 and TRBJ2-7; 8 bases fit TRBD2. V trimming: 3 bases; J trimming: 7 bases; junction bases outside the gene matches: 5. The CDR3 spans 13 residues. The germline gives CDR1 SGHTA, CDR2 FQGNSA. As DNA, the CDR3 is TGTGCCAGCAGCTTTGGGACTAGATGGGAGCAGTACTTC. Its protein product is CASSFGTRWEQYF.

The rearrangement uses TRBV4-1 and TRBJ2-1, with 8 bases fitting TRBD2. This CDR3 region has 19 residues. Germline V gives CDR1 MGHRA, CDR2 YSYEKL. After removal of 0 bases from V and 3 bases from J, the junction contained 13 bases not matched to a gene. CDR3 DNA: TGCGCCAGCAGCCAAGATAGAGAGGGAGGCCGGGGGGGCTACAATGAGCAGTTCTTC. Its protein product is CASSQDREGGRGGYNEQFF.

This clone was recorded once. The CDR3 reads CASSLAGVEAFF. The CDR3 coding sequence is TGTGCCAGCAGCTTAGCCGGGGTTGAAGCTTTCTTT. The chain couples TRBV7-2 to TRBJ1-1; D is undetermined. The CDR3 runs to 12 residues. The germline CDR1 and CDR2 sequences are SGHTA and FQGNSA. The V and J ends lost 0 bases and 7 bases respectively, with 6 bases between them.

The chain links TRBV10-1 to TRBJ2-2, with a tentative D call TRBD2 (6 bases). V dropped 7 bases and J dropped 3 bases, with 12 bases sitting between them. In germline, CDR1 is WNHNN, CDR2 SYGVQD (reference sequence). The CDR3 has 14 residues. In DNA form, the CDR3 reads TGCGCCAGCACCCCGGGACTCCACACCGGGGAGCTGTTTTTT. Translation gives CASTPGLHTGELFF.

The rearrangement uses TRBV7-9 and TRBJ1-1; TRBD1 matches at 9 bases. Looked up from germline, CDR1 is SEHNR and CDR2 is FQNEAQ (reference sequence). This CDR3 comprises 16 residues. J was trimmed by 1 base and V by 5 bases; bases with no gene match: 8. In nucleotides, the CDR3 is TGTGCCAGCAGCCGAGGGACAGGGTCCCCGAACACTGAAGCTTTCTTT. It encodes CASSRGTGSPNTEAFF.

The rearrangement joins TRBV30 to TRBJ1-4; D unresolved. The length of the CDR3 is 13 residues. Germline CDR1 is GTSNPN and CDR2 is SVGIG (reference sequence). V lost 2 bases to trimming and J lost 6 bases, with 10 bases between them. In nucleotides, the CDR3 is TGTGCCTGGAGTAGTCTTAGCCATGAAAAACTGTTTTTT. This gives the protein CAWSSLSHEKLFF.

The rearrangement links TRBV5-1 to TRBJ1-6, with D possibly being TRBD1 (5 bases). The germline V gene has CDR1 SGHRS and CDR2 YFSETQ. V shed 4 bases and J shed 7 bases, with 15 bases lying between them. The CDR3 has 15 residues. The CDR3 DNA reads as TGCGCCAGCAGCCTGGAGGGTGGGACCAATTCACCCCTCCACTTT. Translation gives CASSLEGGTNSPLHF.

CDR3 in DNA: TGCGCCAGCAGGGACCCGACAGAAGGGAATGAAAAACTGTTTTTT. This gives the protein CASRDPTEGNEKLFF. The chain combines TRBV5-1 with TRBJ1-4; the D gene is possibly TRBD1 (5 bases). The CDR3 contains 15 residues. Germline V gene lookup returns CDR1 SGHRS and CDR2 YFSETQ. The V end lost 5 bases, the J end lost 5 bases, and 16 bases lay between the germline ends.

The rearrangement joins TRBV13 to TRBJ1-1; no definite D call. CDR1 and CDR2 (germline): PRHDT, FYEKMQ (reference sequence). Trimming shortened V by 5 bases and J by 4 bases, and 14 bases separated the two germline ends. The CDR3 spans 14 residues. CDR3 bases: TGTGCCAGCAGCCCCTTCGCAGAGGGCACTGAAGCTTTCTTT. Translating gives CASSPFAEGTEAFF.

The chain joins TRBV6-5 to TRBJ1-5, with D unclear. Trimming removed 10 bases at V and 5 bases at J, with 15 bases between. This CDR3 has 13 amino acids. Germline CDR1 is MNHEY and CDR2 is SVGAGI. The CDR3 loop reads CATGEGTHQPQHF. The CDR3 nucleotides read TGTGCCACCGGCGAGGGAACTCATCAGCCCCAGCATTTT.

Only one count was recorded for this clone. This chain links TRBV7-6 with TRBJ1-2; D remains unclear. The ends were cut back, 3 bases at V and 8 bases at J, with 13 bases in the middle. The CDR3 covers 13 residues. The germline gives CDR1 SGHVS, CDR2 FNYEAQ. CDR3 in amino acids: CASSFNLEGGYTF. CDR3 coding DNA: TGTGCCAGCAGCTTCAACCTTGAGGGAGGCTACACCTTC.

This clone is a singleton in its sample. The chain uses TRBV2 and TRBJ2-2; D remains ambiguous. CDR1 is SNHLY and CDR2 is FYNNEI in the germline V gene. The length of the CDR3 is 13 residues. The V and J ends lost 5 bases and 2 bases respectively, with 6 bases between them. The CDR3 bases are TGTGCCAGCAGTAACTTCAACACCGGGGAGCTGTTTTTT. The encoded protein is CASSNFNTGELFF.

The gene calls are TRBV30 and TRBJ2-6, with TRBD1 matching 7 bases. Germline V gives CDR1 GTSNPN, CDR2 SVGIG (reference sequence). After removal of 2 bases from V and 2 bases from J, the junction contained 0 bases not matched to a gene. The CDR3 totals 14 residues. This chain's CDR3 is CAWSQGAGANVLTF. The CDR3 DNA is TGTGCCTGGAGTCAGGGGGCTGGGGCCAACGTCCTGACTTTC.

J is TRBJ1-2 and V is TRBV6-5, with unresolved D. V was trimmed by 6 bases and J by 0 bases, leaving 11 bases between them. Germline V CDR1 and CDR2: MNHEY, SVGAGI. The CDR3 runs to 14 residues. The CDR3 region is CASSPTEPNYGYTF. CDR3 nucleotides: TGTGCCAGCAGCCCGACCGAGCCTAACTATGGCTACACCTTC.

This chain links TRBV4-2 with TRBJ2-5; TRBD1 matches at 12 bases. V was pared by 1 base and J by 5 bases, with 5 bases of the junction left unmatched. This CDR3 is built from 16 residues. Germline CDR1 reads LGHNA; CDR2 reads YNFKEQ. CDR3 sequence: CASSQVGTGGYETQYF. Written as DNA, the CDR3 is TGTGCCAGCAGCCAAGTCGGGACAGGGGGCTACGAGACCCAGTACTTC.

J is TRBJ2-7 and V is TRBV28; D unresolved. Trimming removed 6 bases from V and 0 bases from J, with 12 bases in between. Germline-derived CDR1 and CDR2 are MDHEN and SYDVKM. The CDR3 runs to 14 residues. The CDR3 nucleotides read TGTGCCAGCAGCCTGGTGCTAAGCTCCTACGAGCAGTACTTC. It is translated as CASSLVLSSYEQYF.

The rearrangement joins TRBV19 to TRBJ2-3; 7 bases match TRBD1. Germline V gene sequence: CDR1 LNHDA, CDR2 SQIVND (reference sequence). V shed 6 bases, J shed 3 bases, and the junction held 9 bases outside the gene matches. The CDR3 consists of 15 residues. CDR3 region: CASSLETGITDTQYF. The DNA of the CDR3 is TGTGCCAGTAGCCTCGAGACAGGGATAACAGATACGCAGTATTTT.